The 22 T cell receptor beta chains presented below share a single source sample, sequenced in a study of metastatic and nonmetastatic thyroid tumors. Thyroid surgery took place with no prior treatment in any patient. TCRdb re-called the PCR reads via MiXCR. The sample records roughly 13,000 clones, under 25% being singletons. Material: blood. The receptors originated from a female donor with papillary thyroid cancer or a benign thyroid nodule (not recorded which). Some clones in this sample may be carry-over from other donors' samples.

This clone was counted at least ten times. This chain connects TRBV7-8 to TRBJ1-1, with TRBD1 matching 7 bases. Germline V gene data show CDR1 as SGHVS and CDR2 as FQNEAQ. The CDR3 is 14 residues long. V lost 2 bases, J lost 4 bases, and 4 bases stayed unmatched. CDR3 region: CASSLPGGGTEAFF. In DNA, the CDR3 is TGTGCCAGCAGCTTACCAGGGGGAGGCACTGAAGCTTTCTTT.

This clone ranks as medium-sized. The genes are TRBV2 and TRBJ2-3, with D possibly matching TRBD1 (5 bases). Germline-derived CDR1 and CDR2 are SNHLY and FYNNEI. The CDR3 contains 14 residues. The ends were cut back, 3 bases at V and 5 bases at J, with 12 bases in the middle. CDR3 DNA sequence: TGTGCCAGCAGTGAGGGGCGAGGTTTAGATACGCAGTATTTT. This codes for CASSEGRGLDTQYF.

This clone is judged medium-sized. The chain carries TRBV10-1 and TRBJ1-2; TRBD1 is a possible D gene (5 bases). Trimming took 9 bases from V and 4 from J, leaving 15 bases between them. CDR1 is WNHNN and CDR2 is SYGVQD in the germline V gene (reference sequence). The CDR3 has 13 residues. CDR3 DNA sequence: TGCGCCAGTTCCCGGGGGATCCTCTATGGCTACACCTTC. This translates into CASSRGILYGYTF.

This clone was seen at least ten times. The chain combines TRBV5-4 with TRBJ1-2, with no clear D. Germline V gene data show CDR1 as SGHNT and CDR2 as YYREEE (reference sequence). V was trimmed by 4 bases and J by 0 bases, leaving 7 bases between them. The CDR3 runs to 13 residues. CDR3 loop: CASSPHANYGYTF. The DNA of the CDR3 is TGTGCCAGCAGCCCGCATGCTAACTATGGCTACACCTTC.

This clone was found many times. This chain joins TRBV20-1 and TRBJ2-7; TRBD2 matches at 13 bases. The germline V gene encodes CDR1 DFQATT and CDR2 SNEGSKA (reference sequence). The CDR3 extends over 15 amino acids. Trimming cost V 6 bases and J 5 bases; bases outside gene matches: 10. The CDR3 nucleotides read TGCAGTGCCACGGGACTAGCGGGGAGGGGGAACGAGCAGTACTTC. This translates into CSATGLAGRGNEQYF.

A few counts support this clone. V usage is TRBV27 and J usage is TRBJ1-3; D may be TRBD1 (5 bases). Germline CDR1 and CDR2: MNHEY and SMNVEV (reference sequence). The CDR3 consists of 13 residues. V shed 2 bases and J shed 3 bases, with 5 bases lying between them. The chain's CDR3 is CASSLQGGNTIYF. CDR3 sequence (DNA): TGTGCCAGCAGTTTACAGGGTGGAAACACCATATATTTT.

This clone occurred many times. CDR3 sequence (DNA): TGTGCCAGCGAGGCGGGAGGGACAGATACGCAGTATTTT. Translation: CASEAGGTDTQYF. The J gene is TRBJ2-3, the V gene TRBV7-2, with 9 nucleotides matching TRBD2. The trim removed 8 bases at V and 3 bases at J, leaving 3 bases unmatched. The CDR3 runs 13 residues. CDR1 SGHTA and CDR2 FQGNSA come from the germline V gene.

By sample share, this clone is medium-sized. The V call is TRBV6-1, the J call TRBJ2-3; 11 positions agree with TRBD2. Trimming removed 2 bases from V and 4 bases from J; junction bases left unmatched: 2. Germline CDR1 reads MNHNS; CDR2 reads SASEGT. This CDR3 contains 15 residues. The CDR3 sequence is CASSELAGGPDTQYF. The CDR3, as DNA: TGTGCCAGCAGTGAACTAGCGGGAGGCCCAGATACGCAGTATTTT.

The rearrangement uses TRBV28 and TRBJ1-5, with a weak D call TRBD1 (5 bases). Germline loops: CDR1 MDHEN, CDR2 SYDVKM. V lost 9 bases and J lost 4, with 22 bases in between. The CDR3 loop spans 16 amino acids. The CDR3, as DNA: TGTGCCAGTAGTCTTCGGGGACCTCAGGCGAATCAGCCCCAGCATTTT. This codes for CASSLRGPQANQPQHF. Filled out from reference TRBV28 and TRBJ1-5, the complete variable domain reads DVKVTQSSRYLVKRTGEKVFLECVQDMDHENMFWYRQDPGLGLRLIYFSYDVKMKEKGDIPEGYSVSREKKERFSLILESASTNQTSMYLCASSLRGPQANQPQHFGDGTRLSIL.

By sample fraction, this clone is medium-sized. This chain joins TRBV20-1 and TRBJ2-7, with TRBD2 identical over 8 bases. Germline V gene lookup returns CDR1 DFQATT and CDR2 SNEGSKA (reference sequence). This CDR3 contains 15 residues. V lost 7 bases to trimming and J lost 4 bases; unmatched junction nucleotides: 15. The CDR3 DNA reads as TGCAGTGTATCGGGTACGGGAGGGTTCTCTTACGAGCAGTACTTC. Its protein product is CSVSGTGGFSYEQYF.

The V and J genes are TRBV28 and TRBJ2-7; weak D call: TRBD2 (5 bases). This CDR3 has 14 amino acids. CDR1 is MDHEN, CDR2 SYDVKM, per germline. The V end lost 2 bases, the J end lost 6 bases, and 14 bases lay between the germline ends. CDR3 nucleotide sequence: TGTGCCAGCAGTTTAGGAGGAAGTCGGGTCGAGCAGTACTTC. The encoded protein is CASSLGGSRVEQYF.

Ten or more counts support this clone. This rearrangement joins TRBV5-1 to TRBJ1-2; D unresolved. Germline V gene data show CDR1 as SGHRS and CDR2 as YFSETQ. V lost 0 bases, J lost 1 base, and 10 bases lay in between. There are 15 residues in the CDR3. CDR3 in DNA: TGCGCCAGCAGCTTGGAACCGGGAATTAACTATGGCTACACCTTC. Its protein product is CASSLEPGINYGYTF.

This clone has at least ten counts. The chain carries TRBV3-1 and TRBJ2-7; 10 nucleotides agree with TRBD1. V lost 1 base and J lost 6; bases outside the gene matches: 3. Germline CDR1 and CDR2: LGHDT and YNNKEL (reference sequence). CDR3 length: 14 residues. CDR3 in DNA: TGTGCCAGCAGCCAAGGGGACAGGGGCCCCGAGCAGTACTTC. Translated: CASSQGDRGPEQYF.

The V and J genes are TRBV5-4 and TRBJ2-2; D perhaps matches TRBD2 (5 bases). Trimming took off 0 bases at V and 3 bases at J, with 15 bases between the two ends. Per germline, CDR1 SGHNT and CDR2 YYREEE (reference sequence). This CDR3 contains 17 residues. CDR3 protein: CASSLVVDPRDTGELFF. As DNA, the CDR3 is TGTGCCAGCAGCTTGGTTGTGGACCCGCGGGACACCGGGGAGCTGTTTTTT.

In this sample, this clone is large. V usage is TRBV6-1 and J usage is TRBJ1-5, with D hard to call. This CDR3 comprises 15 residues. Between the trimmed V and J ends, which lost 3 bases and 5 bases, there was a span of 14 bases. CDR1 and CDR2 from the germline V gene are MNHNS and SASEGT. The CDR3 sequence is CASSDRKAGDQPQHF. CDR3 DNA sequence: TGTGCCAGCAGTGATCGTAAGGCTGGGGATCAGCCCCAGCATTTT.

The sample holds many counts of this clone. The V gene is TRBV7-2, the J gene TRBJ1-1, with 8 bases that match TRBD1. Germline CDR1 reads SGHTA; CDR2 reads FQGNSA. Trimming took 5 bases from V and 5 from J; bases not matched to a gene: 4. The CDR3 runs 13 residues. The CDR3 spells CASSRQGTTEAFF. DNA of the CDR3: TGTGCCAGCAGCCGACAGGGGACAACTGAAGCTTTCTTT.

Sample share makes this clone medium-sized (0.01 to 0.1%). The chain joins TRBV27 to TRBJ2-2, with D possibly being TRBD1 or TRBD2 (6 bases each). CDR3 length: 15 residues. The V and J ends lost 1 base and 4 bases respectively, with 10 bases between them. The V gene's germline CDR1 is MNHEY and CDR2 SMNVEV (reference sequence). The CDR3 is CASSLLPGATGELFF. CDR3 bases: TGTGCCAGCAGTTTATTACCGGGGGCCACCGGGGAGCTGTTTTTT.

The chain is built from TRBV20-1 and TRBJ2-1; 8 bases agree with TRBD2. Germline CDR1 and CDR2: DFQATT and SNEGSKA (reference sequence). CDR3 size: 14 residues. Losses at the gene ends were 3 bases for V and 5 bases for J; bases not matched to a gene: 6. The CDR3 loop is CSASKREWNNEQFF. The CDR3 region has the DNA TGCAGTGCTAGTAAGCGGGAGTGGAACAATGAGCAGTTCTTC.

The rearrangement links TRBV6-1 to TRBJ1-1; TRBD1 aligns across 7 bases. V dropped 8 bases and J dropped 9; count of bases not matched to a gene: 18. The CDR3 extends over 15 amino acids. Germline V gene lookup returns CDR1 MNHNS and CDR2 SASEGT. The chain's CDR3 is CASPSGPQGVGKAFF. The DNA of the CDR3 is TGTGCCAGCCCCTCGGGGCCCCAGGGGGTAGGTAAAGCTTTCTTT.

By its share, this clone is medium-sized (0.01 to 0.1%). The chain is built from TRBV20-1 and TRBJ2-7; 10 bases line up with TRBD1. V shed 3 bases, J shed 6 bases, and the junction held 8 bases outside the gene matches. Germline CDR1 is DFQATT and CDR2 is SNEGSKA (reference sequence). The length of the CDR3 is 14 residues. Written as DNA, the CDR3 is TGCAGTGCTAGGACCGGGGACAGGGGTTCCGAGCAGTACTTC. Translating gives CSARTGDRGSEQYF.

V and J are TRBV4-1 and TRBJ2-7, with 11 positions matching TRBD2. Losses at the gene ends were 1 base for V and 4 bases for J; bases not matched to a gene: 3. Germline V gives CDR1 MGHRA, CDR2 YSYEKL. The CDR3 length is 15 residues. The CDR3 here is CASSQATSGSYEQYF. The CDR3 nucleotides are TGCGCCAGCAGCCAAGCAACTAGCGGGAGTTACGAGCAGTACTTC.

This clone was observed a single time. The chain couples TRBV7-3 to TRBJ2-7, with D perhaps TRBD2 (5 bases). The CDR3 spans 13 residues. Germline-derived CDR1 and CDR2 are SGHTA and FQGTGA. V was cut by 4 bases and J by 6 bases, with 13 bases left in between. The DNA for the CDR3 is TGTGCCAGCAGCTCCCACGGCCGGGGCGAGCAGTACTTC. This codes for CASSSHGRGEQYF.